This is a list of T cell receptor beta chains from one sample in a study of cytomegalovirus exposure and HLA in healthy donors. Method: immunoSEQ multiplex PCR; TCRdb's copy keeps in-frame clones and lacks some. The sample shows fewer than 200,000 clones, about three quarters of them seen only once. The sample was PBMCs. The origin of the receptors is a man aged 40-50 years in good health and CMV-seronegative. Both conserved end residues are part of each CDR3.

v_gene	j_gene	CDR3aa
TRBV5-4	TRBJ1-2	CASSSGGEQGYTF
TRBV15	TRBJ1-4	CATSGRGSGEKLFF
TRBV5-1	TRBJ1-4	CASSTGDVTEKLFF
TRBV5-4	TRBJ1-3	CASSLGGGAGNTIYF
TRBV2	TRBJ2-7	CASGWGTSGPSSYEQYF
TRBV23-1	TRBJ2-1	CASSLPLTSGEQFF
TRBV12-5	TRBJ2-6	CASGLGGPGANVLTF
TRBV25-1	TRBJ1-2	CASSPTGIDYGYPF
TRBV18	TRBJ1-4	CASSPNSRGEKLFF
TRBV9	TRBJ2-1	CASSKRGPAGNEQFF
TRBV7-2	TRBJ2-1	CASSLEGTAYNEQFF
TRBV7-2	TRBJ1-2	CASSPNDRATYGYTF
TRBV30	TRBJ1-4	CAWSVRSPRTEPIGKLFF
TRBV7-3	TRBJ2-5	CASSLIGTGGGETQYF
TRBV7-9	TRBJ2-1	CASSRLAGDLPEQFF
TRBV7-2	TRBJ2-2	CASSLDSSGANTGELFF
TRBV27	TRBJ2-7	CASSSGVYYEQYF
TRBV29-1	TRBJ1-4	CSVRGWSINEKLFF
TRBV27	TRBJ1-1	CASSFNRDTEAFF
TRBV2	TRBJ1-6	CASTTTEVGPLHF
TRBV2	TRBJ2-7	CASRPSPGTGKGREQYF
TRBV19	TRBJ2-2	CASSVQGAGELFF
TRBV2	TRBJ2-7	CASSDPSGGPSSYEQYF
TRBV4-3	TRBJ2-2	CASSQVVYRNTGELFF
TRBV5-1	TRBJ2-1	CASSIGQVSYNEQFF
TRBV7-2	TRBJ1-2	CASSRQDVGYTF
TRBV5-1	TRBJ2-7	CASSGGNTYEQYF
TRBV4-3	TRBJ1-2	CASSQDASEGYGYTF
TRBV6-1	TRBJ2-7	CASRESSGIVPYEQYF
TRBV18	TRBJ1-3	CASSVTGAANSGNTIYF
TRBV7-3	TRBJ2-1	CASSLTGRTGGEQFF
TRBV28	TRBJ2-6	CASRDRTTGANVLTF
TRBV2	TRBJ1-2	CASSEFEGRTNPYGYTF
TRBV5-1	TRBJ2-7	CASSLGTDSYEQYF
TRBV25-1	TRBJ2-6	CASSLPGSGANVLTF
TRBV25-1	TRBJ1-2	CASSEYRGGYTF
TRBV6-6	TRBJ2-3	CASKAGGTADTQYF
TRBV4-3	TRBJ1-2	CASSRDRDRSYGYTF
TRBV7-2	TRBJ2-7	CASSPTLAGPSYEQYF
TRBV5-4	TRBJ2-2	CASSLVAGGPGELFF
TRBV10-3	TRBJ2-3	CAISGSPGGGTDTQYF
TRBV27	TRBJ2-5	CASSPRGETQYF